The rows below give T cell receptor beta chains drawn from one sample of a study of blood T cell repertoires in COVID-19. The table came from immunoSEQ multiplex PCR; TCRdb's copy has only in-frame clones and leaves some out. The table has roughly 87,000 clones, about 79% seen once; the top ten hold around 4.4%. The specimen was peripheral blood. The receptors stem from a woman between 45 and 65 years old with acute or convalescent COVID-19. The CDR3 runs from the conserved cysteine through the conserved F or W. A D gene is named only where the DNA matches it firmly. Clone size is given for some rows only: seen once, a few or many times, or a class if the clone is expanded.

V gene: TRBV6-1
J gene: TRBJ2-5
clone size: -
D gene: TRBD2
CDR3 DNA: TGTGCCAGCAGTGAGACTAGCGGGGGGTTCCAAGAGACCCAGTACTTC
CDR3 protein: CASSETSGGFQETQYF

V gene: TRBV6-5
J gene: TRBJ2-2
clone size: -
D gene: TRBD2
CDR3 DNA: TGTGCCAGCGGATTAAGCGGGGGGGCCGGGGAGCTGTTTTTT
CDR3 protein: CASGLSGGAGELFF

V gene: TRBV29-1
J gene: TRBJ1-3
clone size: -
D gene: -
CDR3 DNA: TGCAGCGCCCTCATGGGGAGCTCTGGAAACACCATATATTTT
CDR3 protein: CSALMGSSGNTIYF

V gene: TRBV5-1
J gene: TRBJ2-7
clone size: -
D gene: -
CDR3 DNA: TGCGCCAGCAGCTTGGTCTCTAGCGAGTACGAGCAGTACTTC
CDR3 protein: CASSLVSSEYEQYF

V gene: TRBV5-1
J gene: TRBJ2-2
clone size: -
D gene: -
CDR3 DNA: TGCGCCAGCAGGTTCCAAAACGGCGGGGAGCTGTTTTTT
CDR3 protein: CASRFQNGGELFF

V gene: TRBV27
J gene: TRBJ2-7
clone size: many
D gene: -
CDR3 DNA: TGTGCCAGCGGACTCGGCCCCGCTAGCTACGAGCAGTACTTC
CDR3 protein: CASGLGPASYEQYF

V gene: TRBV28
J gene: TRBJ2-5
clone size: -
D gene: TRBD1
CDR3 DNA: TGTGCCAGCAGGACACAGGGGGCCCAAGAAGAGACCCAGTACTTC
CDR3 protein: CASRTQGAQEETQYF

V gene: TRBV27
J gene: TRBJ2-1
clone size: few
D gene: -
CDR3 DNA: TGTGCCAGCAGTTTTTCTAACGACAATGAGCAGTTCTTC
CDR3 protein: CASSFSNDNEQFF

V gene: TRBV10-3
J gene: TRBJ1-3
clone size: -
D gene: TRBD1
CDR3 DNA: TGTGCCATCAGTGGCCGGGACAGGGAAGCTGGAAACACCATATATTTT
CDR3 protein: CAISGRDREAGNTIYF

V gene: TRBV6-2/TRBV6-3
J gene: TRBJ2-6
clone size: -
D gene: TRBD2
CDR3 DNA: TGTGCCAGCAGTTATGGTAGCGGGGGACTGGGAACTGGGGCCAACGTCCTGACTTTC
CDR3 protein: CASSYGSGGLGTGANVLTF

V gene: TRBV27
J gene: TRBJ2-7
clone size: -
D gene: -
CDR3 DNA: TGTGCCAGCAGTTTGGGACATCGGACCTACGAGCAGTACTTC
CDR3 protein: CASSLGHRTYEQYF

V gene: TRBV7-2
J gene: TRBJ2-1
clone size: -
D gene: TRBD1
CDR3 DNA: TGTGCCAGCAGCTCCAGGACAGGGAGCAATGAGCAGTTCTTC
CDR3 protein: CASSSRTGSNEQFF

V gene: TRBV10-3
J gene: TRBJ2-1
clone size: -
D gene: TRBD2
CDR3 DNA: TGTGCCATCAGAGATCAGGGGTTAGCGGGGGCTGATGAGCAGTTCTTC
CDR3 protein: CAIRDQGLAGADEQFF

V gene: TRBV7-9
J gene: TRBJ1-6
clone size: -
D gene: TRBD1
CDR3 DNA: TGTGCCAGCAGCCCCACCGGGACAGGGGTATCACCCCTCCACTTT
CDR3 protein: CASSPTGTGVSPLHF

V gene: TRBV6-5
J gene: TRBJ1-1
clone size: -
D gene: TRBD1
CDR3 DNA: TGTGCCAGCAGGGGGACAGTTGAAGCTTTCTTT
CDR3 protein: CASRGTVEAFF

V gene: TRBV4-1
J gene: TRBJ2-1
clone size: -
D gene: TRBD2
CDR3 DNA: TGCGCCAGCAGCCAGCCGGGACTAGCGGCCCACAATGAGCAGTTCTTC
CDR3 protein: CASSQPGLAAHNEQFF

V gene: TRBV6-5
J gene: TRBJ1-5
clone size: -
D gene: TRBD1
CDR3 DNA: TGTGCCAGTCAACAGGGGACAAATAGCAATCAGCCCCAGCATTTT
CDR3 protein: CASQQGTNSNQPQHF